Listed here is a single TCR beta chain. Its target antigen remains unknown. No per-base quality is available; no much larger clone lies one base away. TCRbeta CDR3 regions were amplified from genomic DNA using the immunoSEQ Assay, a bias-controlled multiplex PCR. In the source study's methods: Nucleated cell counts per sample were estimated from amplification of reference gene primers within the assay. To quantify the absolute abundance of each unique TCRbeta CDR3 rearrangement, sequence reads were collapsed and filtered. For each sample, productive Simpson clonality was calculated as the square root of Simpson's diversity index over productive rearrangements. TCRdb re-hosts the immuneACCESS table, in-frame sequences only. Its copies lack some clones; in the studies checked, an unresolved V gene accounts for under half of them, and the cause for the rest is not known. Clonal size and the V and J genes are those of that table, whereas D and trimming came from the DNA. The sample profile shows some 380,000 clones; roughly 87% of them were found once. The leading ten clones occupy 2% to 2.5% of the sample.

The CDR3 goes from the cysteine to the phenylalanine over 13 residues. Only the CDR3 DNA stays, 39 bases, in frame from base 1. Trimming removed 5 bases from V and 6 bases from J, leaving 13 bases between the germline ends. In the prospective study, participants were roughly 18 to 95 years old, resided in approximately 25 geographic areas of the United States, and were enrolled through a virtual design. To assign participants to cohorts, the prospective study relied on clinical history that participants themselves reported in a screening survey and a study questionnaire. Each participant in the prospective study had whole blood, serum and a nasopharyngeal or oropharyngeal swab collected by mobile phlebotomists. Participants in the prospective study had the option to provide additional blood draws and questionnaires over an approximately two-month period. Before DNA extraction, blood samples from the prospective study were shipped at room temperature or frozen.

This entry belongs to a study of blood T cell repertoires in COVID-19 (dated by TCRdb to 2020 to 2022). Study-wide context: Samples from collaborators originated in the United States, Italy and Spain and spanned both the acute and convalescent phases of COVID-19. The material from the prospective study consisted of cDNA or gDNA derived from T cells, B-cell-depleted T cells, or PBMCs. The dataset comprised deeply sampled blood TCRbeta repertoires from subjects exposed to, actively infected with, or recovered from COVID-19. The repertoires were released in a freely available public database intended as a resource for research on the immune response to SARS-CoV-2. The samples were drawn from the first 160 participants of the ongoing ImmuneRACE study and from 1,254 subjects provided by 6 global collaborators. Sample metadata almost always included a de-identified subject ID, COVID-19 status, age in years and sex. Where available, HLA class I and class II types were obtained from metadata supplied by the sample provider rather than from assay-based typing.

Here is what the overall study found, with its caveats: How much clinical and demographic metadata was included differed by source and by participant, and the metadata was provided uncurated.

The sequence links TRBV12-3 or TRBV12-4 to TRBJ1-2; TRBD1 is a possible D gene, resting on 6 matching bases. The sequencing input was PBMCs or T cells enriched from blood (not recorded which). The TCR was taken from a woman between 40 and 55 years old with acute COVID-19. The sequenced DNA is TGTGCCAGCAGTAGTGACAGGCCCCATGGCTACACCTTC. Its protein product is CASSSDRPHGYTF.